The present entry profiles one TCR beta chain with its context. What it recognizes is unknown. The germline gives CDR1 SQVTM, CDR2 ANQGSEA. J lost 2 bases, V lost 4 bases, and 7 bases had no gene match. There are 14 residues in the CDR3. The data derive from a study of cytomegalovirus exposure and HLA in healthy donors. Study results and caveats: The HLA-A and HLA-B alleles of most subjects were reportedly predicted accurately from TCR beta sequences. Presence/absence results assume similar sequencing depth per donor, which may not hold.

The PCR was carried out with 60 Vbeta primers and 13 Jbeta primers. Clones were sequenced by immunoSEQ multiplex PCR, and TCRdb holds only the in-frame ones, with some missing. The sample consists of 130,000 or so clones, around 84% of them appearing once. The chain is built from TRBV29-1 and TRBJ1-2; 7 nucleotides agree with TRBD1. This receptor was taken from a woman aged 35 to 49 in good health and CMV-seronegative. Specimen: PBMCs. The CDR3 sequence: CSVGGRGQNYGYTF. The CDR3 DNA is TGCAGCGTTGGGGGAAGGGGACAGAACTATGGCTACACCTTC. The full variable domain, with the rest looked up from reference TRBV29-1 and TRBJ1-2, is SAVISQKPSRDICQRGTSLTIQCQVDSQVTMMFWYRQQPGQSLTLIATANQGSEATYESGFVIDKFPISRPNLTFSTLTVSNMSPEDSSIYLCSVGGRGQNYGYTFGSGTRLTVV.